The rows below give T cell receptor beta chains drawn from one sample of a study of cytomegalovirus exposure and HLA in healthy donors. TCRdb's table, derived via immunoSEQ multiplex PCR, lists solely in-frame clones and lacks some. The data show approximately 160,000 clones, with about 75% seen just once and around 7% held by the top ten. The source material was PBMCs. Source of these receptors: a male donor in good health and CMV-seropositive. Both conserved end residues are part of each CDR3. The order of the fields is J gene, D gene, CDR3 length, V gene, clone size, CDR3 DNA, CDR3 protein. D genes are given only for firm matches. Clone size is not always given. Where it is, it says once, few, many or a class for expanded clones.

j_gene: TRBJ2-1; d_gene: TRBD2; len: 13; v_gene: TRBV2; abundance: NA; CDR3nt: TGTGCCAGCAGCAACTATCTAGCGGGGGGGACGTTCTTC; CDR3aa: CASSNYLAGGTFF
j_gene: TRBJ1-2; d_gene: TRBD1; len: 15; v_gene: TRBV27; abundance: NA; CDR3nt: TGTGCCAGCAGTCCAACCCCAGGGGGCGCGGATGGCTACACCTTC; CDR3aa: CASSPTPGGADGYTF
j_gene: TRBJ2-2; d_gene: TRBD1; len: 13; v_gene: TRBV7-9; abundance: NA; CDR3nt: TGTGCCAGCAGGACAGGGTACACCGGGGAGCTGTTTTTT; CDR3aa: CASRTGYTGELFF
j_gene: TRBJ1-6; d_gene: NA; len: 17; v_gene: TRBV2; abundance: NA; CDR3nt: TGTGCCAGCAGTGAACTAGGGGGGGCCACCTATAATTCACCCCTCCACTTT; CDR3aa: CASSELGGATYNSPLHF
j_gene: TRBJ1-1; d_gene: TRBD1; len: 14; v_gene: TRBV9; abundance: NA; CDR3nt: TGTGCCAGCGCCCGACAGGGAATGAACACTGAAGCTTTCTTT; CDR3aa: CASARQGMNTEAFF
j_gene: TRBJ1-1; d_gene: TRBD1; len: 14; v_gene: TRBV2; abundance: NA; CDR3nt: TGTGCCAGCACTCTGACAGGGGCAAACACTGAAGCTTTCTTT; CDR3aa: CASTLTGANTEAFF
j_gene: TRBJ2-7; d_gene: TRBD2; len: 16; v_gene: TRBV5-4; abundance: NA; CDR3nt: TGTGCCAGCAGCTTGGGAAGCGGGGGGGGACTATACGAGCAGTACTTC; CDR3aa: CASSLGSGGGLYEQYF
j_gene: TRBJ1-4; d_gene: TRBD1; len: 15; v_gene: TRBV4-2; abundance: NA; CDR3nt: TGTGCCAGCAGCCCTAGGACAGGTCCTAATGAAAAACTGTTTTTT; CDR3aa: CASSPRTGPNEKLFF
j_gene: TRBJ1-6; d_gene: NA; len: 14; v_gene: TRBV2; abundance: NA; CDR3nt: TGTGCCAGCAAAAAAGCAGGGGTGGATTCACCCCTCCACTTT; CDR3aa: CASKKAGVDSPLHF
j_gene: TRBJ2-7; d_gene: TRBD1; len: 14; v_gene: TRBV14; abundance: NA; CDR3nt: TGTGCCACCAGCGCCGGGACAGGGAAATACCAGCAGTACTTC; CDR3aa: CATSAGTGKYQQYF
j_gene: TRBJ2-1; d_gene: NA; len: 15; v_gene: TRBV4-3; abundance: NA; CDR3nt: TGCGCCAGCAGCCAGGTCGACTTGGATTGGGATGAGCAGTTCTTC; CDR3aa: CASSQVDLDWDEQFF
j_gene: TRBJ1-2; d_gene: NA; len: 13; v_gene: TRBV5-4; abundance: NA; CDR3nt: TGTGCCAGCAGCCCGGCGGGTCCGTATGGCTACACCTTC; CDR3aa: CASSPAGPYGYTF
j_gene: TRBJ2-1; d_gene: TRBD2; len: 12; v_gene: TRBV30; abundance: once; CDR3nt: TGTGCCTGGATGGCTAGCGGGGGGGCCAAGTTCTTC; CDR3aa: CAWMASGGAKFF
j_gene: TRBJ2-1; d_gene: NA; len: 15; v_gene: TRBV6-6; abundance: NA; CDR3nt: TGTGCCAGCAGCGCCACTGGGCGGGGTGGCAATGAGCAGTTCTTC; CDR3aa: CASSATGRGGNEQFF
j_gene: TRBJ2-7; d_gene: TRBD1; len: 14; v_gene: TRBV6-1; abundance: NA; CDR3nt: TGTGCCAGCAGTGAATTTGGGACAGGCGGCGAGCAGTACTTC; CDR3aa: CASSEFGTGGEQYF
j_gene: TRBJ1-6; d_gene: TRBD1; len: 16; v_gene: TRBV15; abundance: NA; CDR3nt: TGTGCCACCAGCAGAGATCCGGGGACAGGGGAGTCACCCCTCCACTTT; CDR3aa: CATSRDPGTGESPLHF
j_gene: TRBJ2-2; d_gene: TRBD1; len: 15; v_gene: TRBV7-9; abundance: NA; CDR3nt: TGTGCCAGCCCATCAGGGGGCTCGGACACCGGGGAGCTGTTTTTT; CDR3aa: CASPSGGSDTGELFF
j_gene: TRBJ2-2; d_gene: TRBD1; len: 16; v_gene: TRBV5-5; abundance: NA; CDR3nt: TGTGCCAGCAGCTTCGGGACAGGGCGGAACACCGGGGAGCTGTTTTTT; CDR3aa: CASSFGTGRNTGELFF
j_gene: TRBJ2-1; d_gene: TRBD2; len: 18; v_gene: TRBV4-3; abundance: NA; CDR3nt: TGCGCCAGCAGCCAAGAAATGGCCCGGACTAGCGGCTACAATGAGCAGTTCTTC; CDR3aa: CASSQEMARTSGYNEQFF
j_gene: TRBJ2-5; d_gene: TRBD2; len: 14; v_gene: TRBV30; abundance: few; CDR3nt: TGTGCCTGGAAGGCTAGCGGGGAGGCAGAGACCCAGTACTTC; CDR3aa: CAWKASGEAETQYF
j_gene: TRBJ1-2; d_gene: TRBD1; len: 12; v_gene: TRBV19; abundance: NA; CDR3nt: TGTGCCAGCCGGGACAGGGTGGATGGCTACACCTTC; CDR3aa: CASRDRVDGYTF
j_gene: TRBJ1-1; d_gene: TRBD1; len: 15; v_gene: TRBV5-1; abundance: NA; CDR3nt: TGCGCCAGCCCCCTCTCGACAGGGCAGGACACTGAAGCTTTCTTT; CDR3aa: CASPLSTGQDTEAFF
j_gene: TRBJ2-3; d_gene: NA; len: 14; v_gene: TRBV13; abundance: NA; CDR3nt: TGTGCCAGCTCGGGTACAGGGCGCACAGTTACGCAGTATTTT; CDR3aa: CASSGTGRTVTQYF
j_gene: TRBJ2-5; d_gene: NA; len: 14; v_gene: TRBV11-2; abundance: NA; CDR3nt: TGTGCCAGCAGCTTAGCATTGACACAAGGGACCCAGTACTTC; CDR3aa: CASSLALTQGTQYF
j_gene: TRBJ1-1; d_gene: NA; len: 13; v_gene: TRBV12-5; abundance: NA; CDR3nt: TGTGCTAGTGGTTTGCGGCGAGGGATTGAAGCTTTCTTT; CDR3aa: CASGLRRGIEAFF
j_gene: TRBJ2-7; d_gene: TRBD2; len: 16; v_gene: TRBV7-3; abundance: NA; CDR3nt: TGTGCCAGCAGCGCGTACCCTAGCGGTAGCTCCTACGAGCAGTACTTC; CDR3aa: CASSAYPSGSSYEQYF
j_gene: TRBJ1-6; d_gene: TRBD1; len: 14; v_gene: TRBV27; abundance: NA; CDR3nt: TGTGCCAGCAGTTTTACAGGGGTCAATTCACCCCTCCACTTT; CDR3aa: CASSFTGVNSPLHF
j_gene: TRBJ1-1; d_gene: TRBD1; len: 14; v_gene: TRBV9; abundance: NA; CDR3nt: TGTGCCAGCAGCGTAGGGACAGGGAACACTGAAGCTTTCTTT; CDR3aa: CASSVGTGNTEAFF
j_gene: TRBJ2-2; d_gene: NA; len: 14; v_gene: TRBV6-5; abundance: NA; CDR3nt: TGTGCCAGCAGCCGCGGGATTCTCACCGGGGAGCTGTTTTTT; CDR3aa: CASSRGILTGELFF
j_gene: TRBJ2-4; d_gene: TRBD2; len: 13; v_gene: TRBV2; abundance: NA; CDR3nt: TGTGCCAGCAGTGCGGTCAGGGAGGGATTGGGGTACTTC; CDR3aa: CASSAVREGLGYF
j_gene: TRBJ2-5; d_gene: TRBD1; len: 17; v_gene: TRBV7-2; abundance: few; CDR3nt: TGTGCCAGCAGCTTAGAAGGAGTCGGGACAGTCAGAGAGACCCAGTACTTC; CDR3aa: CASSLEGVGTVRETQYF
j_gene: TRBJ1-3; d_gene: NA; len: 14; v_gene: TRBV30; abundance: NA; CDR3nt: TGTGCCTGGAGTGTTGCCAGGGTTGGAAACACCATATATTTT; CDR3aa: CAWSVARVGNTIYF
j_gene: TRBJ1-2; d_gene: NA; len: 19; v_gene: TRBV5-1; abundance: few; CDR3nt: TGCGCCAGCAGCTCAGAAGTGGTCTGGTGGGGGGAAGCTAACTATGGCTACACCTTC; CDR3aa: CASSSEVVWWGEANYGYTF
j_gene: TRBJ2-3; d_gene: TRBD2; len: 15; v_gene: TRBV6-5; abundance: few; CDR3nt: TGTGCCAGCAGTGGGACTAGCGGGGGGGCAGATACGCAGTATTTT; CDR3aa: CASSGTSGGADTQYF
j_gene: TRBJ2-2; d_gene: TRBD2; len: 16; v_gene: TRBV13; abundance: NA; CDR3nt: TGTGCCAGCAGCCATGGGGAGCGGGGGATCACCGGGGAGCTGTTTTTT; CDR3aa: CASSHGERGITGELFF
j_gene: TRBJ2-3; d_gene: NA; len: 14; v_gene: TRBV6-6; abundance: NA; CDR3nt: TGTGCCAGCAGTTACTTCAGGGCAGGAGATACGCAGTATTTT; CDR3aa: CASSYFRAGDTQYF
j_gene: TRBJ2-1; d_gene: TRBD2; len: 16; v_gene: TRBV14; abundance: NA; CDR3nt: TGTGCCAGCAGCCGTGGACTAGCGGGGGGGCAGCATGAGCAGTTCTTC; CDR3aa: CASSRGLAGGQHEQFF
j_gene: TRBJ1-1; d_gene: TRBD1; len: 13; v_gene: TRBV6-5; abundance: NA; CDR3nt: TGTGCCAGCAGTCCCATACAGGGGACTGAAGCTTTCTTT; CDR3aa: CASSPIQGTEAFF
j_gene: TRBJ2-3; d_gene: NA; len: 13; v_gene: TRBV9; abundance: NA; CDR3nt: TGTGCCAGCAGCGTAAGCGGCACAGATACGCAGTATTTT; CDR3aa: CASSVSGTDTQYF
j_gene: TRBJ2-7; d_gene: TRBD1; len: 15; v_gene: TRBV10-1; abundance: NA; CDR3nt: TGCGCCAGCAGTGAGGGGGGACAGGGGACCTACGAGCAGTACTTC; CDR3aa: CASSEGGQGTYEQYF
j_gene: TRBJ2-3; d_gene: NA; len: 16; v_gene: TRBV15; abundance: NA; CDR3nt: TGTGCCACCAGCGGCGAGATAGGACAGCCAACAGATACGCAGTATTTT; CDR3aa: CATSGEIGQPTDTQYF
j_gene: TRBJ1-2; d_gene: NA; len: 10; v_gene: TRBV27; abundance: NA; CDR3nt: TGTGTAGGCAGGGTCTATCGCTACACCTTC; CDR3aa: CVGRVYRYTF
j_gene: TRBJ1-1; d_gene: TRBD1; len: 14; v_gene: TRBV2; abundance: NA; CDR3nt: TGTGCCAGCAGGACAGGGGGCTTGGGCACTGAAGCTTTCTTT; CDR3aa: CASRTGGLGTEAFF
j_gene: TRBJ1-3; d_gene: NA; len: 11; v_gene: TRBV30; abundance: NA; CDR3nt: TGTGCCTGGAGTCGGGCCAGGGTTGTATATTTT; CDR3aa: CAWSRARVVYF
j_gene: TRBJ2-3; d_gene: TRBD1; len: 14; v_gene: TRBV13; abundance: NA; CDR3nt: TGTGCCAGCAGCTTAGTGCAGGGGGTAGATACGCAGTATTTT; CDR3aa: CASSLVQGVDTQYF
j_gene: TRBJ2-3; d_gene: NA; len: 12; v_gene: TRBV5-1; abundance: NA; CDR3nt: TGCGCCAGCAGCGTGGGGGGCCTCGTTCTGTATTTT; CDR3aa: CASSVGGLVLYF